A selection of T cell receptor beta chains follows, all from one sample in a study of cytomegalovirus exposure and HLA in healthy donors. The protocol was immunoSEQ multiplex PCR, while the TCRdb copy is restricted to in-frame clones and leaves out a portion. The data hold approximately 120,000 clones, with 85% observed a single time. The sample consisted of PBMCs. The source is a woman in her thirties in good health and CMV-seropositive. CDR3s include the opening cysteine and the closing phenylalanine or tryptophan. The D gene is left open where the match is weak. Clone size is stated in some rows and not others, as once, few, many or a class when expanded.

j_gene: TRBJ1-2; abundance: NA; d_gene: TRBD1; v_gene: TRBV15; CDR3aa: CATSVGQGRGYTF; CDR3nt: TGTGCCACCAGCGTTGGACAGGGAAGGGGCTACACCTTC
j_gene: TRBJ1-2; abundance: NA; d_gene: NA; v_gene: TRBV7-9; CDR3aa: CASGTGKSGNYGYTF; CDR3nt: TGTGCCAGCGGAACAGGGAAGTCTGGTAACTATGGCTACACCTTC
j_gene: TRBJ2-6; abundance: NA; d_gene: TRBD1; v_gene: TRBV7-9; CDR3aa: CASSLAQGDSGANVLTF; CDR3nt: TGTGCCAGCAGCTTAGCGCAGGGGGACTCTGGGGCCAACGTCCTGACTTTC
j_gene: TRBJ2-7; abundance: NA; d_gene: NA; v_gene: TRBV7-9; CDR3aa: CASSPPSGVRHEQYF; CDR3nt: TGTGCCAGCAGCCCACCCTCGGGGGTCCGTCACGAGCAGTACTTC
j_gene: TRBJ1-2; abundance: NA; d_gene: NA; v_gene: TRBV30; CDR3aa: CAWSSTTPGYTF; CDR3nt: TGTGCCTGGAGCTCAACTACCCCGGGCTACACCTTC
j_gene: TRBJ2-5; abundance: NA; d_gene: NA; v_gene: TRBV7-6; CDR3aa: CASSLAGGPETQYF; CDR3nt: TGTGCCAGCAGCTTAGCGGGGGGGCCGGAGACCCAGTACTTC
j_gene: TRBJ2-7; abundance: NA; d_gene: NA; v_gene: TRBV6-1; CDR3aa: CASSASGVFYEQYF; CDR3nt: TGTGCCAGCAGTGCTTCCGGGGTTTTCTACGAGCAGTACTTC
j_gene: TRBJ2-2; abundance: NA; d_gene: NA; v_gene: TRBV30; CDR3aa: CAWSGGQVPGELFF; CDR3nt: TGTGCCTGGAGTGGCGGGCAGGTCCCCGGGGAGCTGTTTTTT
j_gene: TRBJ2-3; abundance: once; d_gene: TRBD1; v_gene: TRBV30; CDR3aa: CAWKQNQGAGTQYF; CDR3nt: TGTGCCTGGAAACAAAATCAGGGGGCAGGTACGCAGTATTTT
j_gene: TRBJ2-1; abundance: NA; d_gene: NA; v_gene: TRBV30; CDR3aa: CAGGQNEQFF; CDR3nt: TGTGCCGGTGGGCAGAATGAGCAGTTCTTC
j_gene: TRBJ1-2; abundance: NA; d_gene: TRBD1; v_gene: TRBV2; CDR3aa: CASSEAGGGVGYTF; CDR3nt: TGTGCCAGCAGTGAAGCAGGAGGGGGCGTTGGCTACACCTTC
j_gene: TRBJ1-1; abundance: NA; d_gene: NA; v_gene: TRBV13; CDR3aa: CASSLKGTEAFF; CDR3nt: TGTGCCAGCAGCTTAAAGGGGACTGAAGCTTTCTTT
j_gene: TRBJ2-1; abundance: few; d_gene: TRBD2; v_gene: TRBV7-9; CDR3aa: CASSQSIAGGYEQFF; CDR3nt: TGTGCCAGCAGCCAATCCATAGCGGGAGGATATGAGCAGTTCTTC
j_gene: TRBJ1-5; abundance: NA; d_gene: NA; v_gene: TRBV28; CDR3aa: CASSLLQGINQPQHF; CDR3nt: TGTGCCAGCAGTTTGTTACAGGGAATCAATCAGCCCCAGCATTTT
j_gene: TRBJ1-2; abundance: NA; d_gene: NA; v_gene: TRBV9; CDR3aa: CASSVEFQGNYGYTF; CDR3nt: TGTGCCAGCAGCGTAGAGTTTCAGGGGAACTATGGCTACACCTTC
j_gene: TRBJ1-2; abundance: NA; d_gene: TRBD1; v_gene: TRBV25-1; CDR3aa: CASSEPGQGFYGYTF; CDR3nt: TGTGCCAGCAGTGAGCCGGGACAGGGGTTCTATGGCTACACCTTC
j_gene: TRBJ1-3; abundance: NA; d_gene: NA; v_gene: TRBV19; CDR3aa: CAKSRTETRNTIYF; CDR3nt: TGTGCCAAATCGCGGACCGAGACTAGAAACACCATATATTTT
j_gene: TRBJ1-1; abundance: NA; d_gene: NA; v_gene: TRBV27; CDR3aa: CASSLSQGTEAFF; CDR3nt: TGTGCCAGCAGTCTATCCCAGGGTACTGAAGCTTTCTTT
j_gene: TRBJ2-3; abundance: NA; d_gene: TRBD2; v_gene: TRBV28; CDR3aa: CASSSGGPGTDTQYF; CDR3nt: TGTGCCAGCAGTTCGGGGGGTCCTGGCACAGATACGCAGTATTTT
j_gene: TRBJ2-7; abundance: NA; d_gene: NA; v_gene: TRBV5-1; CDR3aa: CASSLGAIQGVYEQYF; CDR3nt: TGCGCCAGCAGCTTGGGAGCCATACAGGGAGTCTACGAGCAGTACTTC
j_gene: TRBJ2-2; abundance: NA; d_gene: TRBD2; v_gene: TRBV25-1; CDR3aa: CASSEGGLAGRNTGELFF; CDR3nt: TGTGCCAGCAGTGAAGGGGGACTAGCGGGAAGGAACACCGGGGAGCTGTTTTTT
j_gene: TRBJ1-2; abundance: NA; d_gene: NA; v_gene: TRBV5-4; CDR3aa: CASSSPTRENYGYTF; CDR3nt: TGTGCCAGCAGCTCGCCAACGAGGGAAAACTATGGCTACACCTTC
j_gene: TRBJ2-5; abundance: NA; d_gene: TRBD2; v_gene: TRBV29-1; CDR3aa: CSVEGAGGRQAQYF; CDR3nt: TGCAGCGTTGAAGGAGCGGGGGGCCGTCAGGCCCAGTACTTC
j_gene: TRBJ1-4; abundance: NA; d_gene: TRBD1; v_gene: TRBV6-1; CDR3aa: CASSEWGQREKLFF; CDR3nt: TGTGCCAGCAGTGAATGGGGACAGCGAGAAAAACTGTTTTTT
j_gene: TRBJ1-1; abundance: NA; d_gene: TRBD1; v_gene: TRBV7-9; CDR3aa: CASSPRTGAEAFF; CDR3nt: TGTGCCAGCAGCCCACGGACAGGGGCGGAAGCTTTCTTT
j_gene: TRBJ1-4; abundance: NA; d_gene: NA; v_gene: TRBV5-1; CDR3aa: CASSWGQGVLEKLFF; CDR3nt: TGCGCCAGCAGCTGGGGGCAGGGCGTGCTTGAAAAACTGTTTTTT
j_gene: TRBJ1-1; abundance: NA; d_gene: TRBD1; v_gene: TRBV19; CDR3aa: CASSIVGQMNTEAFF; CDR3nt: TGTGCCAGTAGTATAGTGGGACAGATGAACACTGAAGCTTTCTTT
j_gene: TRBJ1-1; abundance: NA; d_gene: NA; v_gene: TRBV2; CDR3aa: CASRVQGFMNTEAFF; CDR3nt: TGTGCCAGCAGGGTCCAGGGATTCATGAACACTGAAGCTTTCTTT
j_gene: TRBJ1-2; abundance: NA; d_gene: TRBD1; v_gene: TRBV5-1; CDR3aa: CASSTRDRSYGYTF; CDR3nt: TGCGCCAGCAGCACCCGGGACAGGTCCTATGGCTACACCTTC
j_gene: TRBJ2-5; abundance: NA; d_gene: TRBD1; v_gene: TRBV5-4; CDR3aa: CASSSLTGAQETQYF; CDR3nt: TGTGCCAGCAGCTCCTTGACAGGGGCCCAAGAGACCCAGTACTTC
j_gene: TRBJ1-4; abundance: NA; d_gene: NA; v_gene: TRBV28; CDR3aa: CASSVEGPESEKLFF; CDR3nt: TGTGCCAGCAGTGTGGAGGGACCCGAGAGTGAAAAACTGTTTTTT
j_gene: TRBJ2-3; abundance: NA; d_gene: TRBD2; v_gene: TRBV9; CDR3aa: CASSSWEGITDTQYF; CDR3nt: TGTGCCAGCAGCTCCTGGGAGGGGATCACAGATACGCAGTATTTT
j_gene: TRBJ1-3; abundance: few; d_gene: NA; v_gene: TRBV28; CDR3aa: CASSEQGTGTIYF; CDR3nt: TGTGCCAGCAGTGAACAGGGTACGGGCACCATATATTTT
j_gene: TRBJ1-4; abundance: NA; d_gene: TRBD1; v_gene: TRBV2; CDR3aa: CASNGQGWEKLFF; CDR3nt: TGTGCCAGCAATGGACAGGGGTGGGAAAAACTGTTTTTT
j_gene: TRBJ1-2; abundance: NA; d_gene: NA; v_gene: TRBV5-4; CDR3aa: CASSLAGANYGYTF; CDR3nt: TGTGCCAGCAGCTTGGCAGGGGCCAACTATGGCTACACCTTC
j_gene: TRBJ1-2; abundance: NA; d_gene: NA; v_gene: TRBV30; CDR3aa: CAWAAGNWNYGYTF; CDR3nt: TGTGCCTGGGCAGCCGGGAATTGGAATTATGGCTACACCTTC
j_gene: TRBJ1-4; abundance: NA; d_gene: TRBD1; v_gene: TRBV2; CDR3aa: CASQGRDREAFNEKLFF; CDR3nt: TGTGCCAGCCAGGGCCGGGACAGGGAGGCCTTTAATGAAAAACTGTTTTTT
j_gene: TRBJ2-1; abundance: NA; d_gene: NA; v_gene: TRBV7-2; CDR3aa: CASSITGSSYNEQFF; CDR3nt: TGTGCCAGCAGCATAACAGGGAGCTCCTACAATGAGCAGTTCTTC
j_gene: TRBJ2-3; abundance: NA; d_gene: TRBD2; v_gene: TRBV5-1; CDR3aa: CASRLAGKADTQYF; CDR3nt: TGCGCCAGCAGATTAGCGGGAAAGGCAGATACGCAGTATTTT
j_gene: TRBJ2-1; abundance: NA; d_gene: TRBD2; v_gene: TRBV19; CDR3aa: CASSSGRAFSYNEQFF; CDR3nt: TGTGCCAGTAGTAGCGGGAGGGCTTTCTCCTACAATGAGCAGTTCTTC
j_gene: TRBJ1-5; abundance: NA; d_gene: NA; v_gene: TRBV19; CDR3aa: CASSIEVNQPQHF; CDR3nt: TGTGCCAGTAGTATCGAGGTAAATCAGCCCCAGCATTTT
j_gene: TRBJ2-1; abundance: NA; d_gene: NA; v_gene: TRBV6-4; CDR3aa: CASSDGQSSYNEQFF; CDR3nt: TGTGCCAGCAGTGACGGACAGAGCTCCTACAATGAGCAGTTCTTC